The 22 T cell receptor beta chains in this list originate from one sample, sequenced in a study of blood T cell repertoires in COVID-19. The assay was immunoSEQ multiplex PCR, and TCRdb's table has in-frame clones only and misses some. The sample has under 200,000 clones, approximately 79% seen once. Sequencing input: peripheral blood. The receptors here all came from a man aged 25-45 years with active or convalescent COVID-19.

The chain carries TRBV3-1 (or the pseudogene TRBV3-2) and TRBJ2-6; maybe TRBD1 (6 bases). Per germline, CDR1 LGHDT and CDR2 YNNKEL (reference sequence). The CDR3 is 16 residues long. V lost 3 bases and J lost 4, with 13 bases in between. The CDR3 region is CASSHVTGQGANVLTF. Here the CDR3 DNA reads TGTGCCAGCAGCCATGTTACAGGGCAGGGGGCCAACGTCCTGACTTTC.

The chain uses TRBV4-1 and TRBJ2-6, with D perhaps TRBD1 (5 bases). The CDR3 loop spans 21 amino acids. The V and J ends lost 0 bases and 4 bases respectively, with 25 bases between them. CDR1 is MGHRA and CDR2 is YSYEKL in the germline V gene. CDR3 in DNA: TGCGCCAGCAGCCAAGAGTCGCGGCAGGGTGGAGTAGGTTCGGGGGCCAACGTCCTGACTTTC. It encodes CASSQESRQGGVGSGANVLTF.

The rearrangement uses TRBV4-1 and TRBJ2-3, with D maybe TRBD1 (5 bases). V was trimmed by 0 bases and J by 0 bases, leaving 7 bases between them. CDR3 size: 15 residues. Germline loops: CDR1 MGHRA, CDR2 YSYEKL. This CDR3 reads CASSQDTGSTDTQYF. Here the CDR3 DNA reads TGCGCCAGCAGCCAAGATACAGGTAGCACAGATACGCAGTATTTT.

V is TRBV6-6 and J is TRBJ1-2, with D perhaps TRBD1 (5 bases). Germline CDR1 and CDR2: MNHNY and SVGAGI (reference sequence). The CDR3 has 14 residues. Trimming shortened V by 0 bases and J by 6 bases, and 11 bases separated the two germline ends. The CDR3 is CASSYSAGSDGYTF. The DNA for the CDR3 is TGTGCCAGCAGTTACTCAGCAGGGTCCGATGGCTACACCTTC.

This clone occurred a few times. The junction departs from the called germline gene at one end, perhaps through a read error. The chain joins TRBV2 to TRBJ2-5, with 7 positions matching TRBD1. Per the germline V gene, CDR1 is SNHLY and CDR2 is FYNNEI. The CDR3 runs to 16 residues. CDR3 DNA sequence: TGTGCCAGAAGTGGTCGGGACAGTATTTATCAAGAGACCCAGTACTTC. Translation gives CARSGRDSIYQETQYF.

This clone has a count of ten or more. The gene calls are TRBV6-5 and TRBJ2-7, with 7 bases identical to TRBD2. V lost 6 bases and J lost 0; bases outside the gene matches: 5. The V gene's germline CDR1 is MNHEY and CDR2 SVGAGI. This CDR3 has 14 amino acids. CDR3 nucleotide sequence: TGTGCCAGCAGCCCCGGGGGGAGCTCCTACGAGCAGTACGTC. Residues: CASSPGGSSYEQYV.

The genes are TRBV5-4 and TRBJ2-5; tentative D call: TRBD1 (6 bases). Trimming cost V 2 bases and J 5 bases, with 13 bases left between them. Per the germline V gene, CDR1 is SGHNT and CDR2 is YYREEE (reference sequence). The CDR3 is 14 residues long. The DNA of the CDR3 is TGTGCCAGCAGCTTTGGGTCGAGGGGGGAGACCCAGTACTTC. Amino acids: CASSFGSRGETQYF.

This clone has a handful of counts. The chain uses TRBV6-5 and TRBJ1-6, with TRBD1 matching over 8 bases. The length of the CDR3 is 15 residues. With 3 bases clipped from V and 10 bases from J, the junction kept 8 bases outside the gene matches. Germline CDR1 and CDR2: MNHEY and SVGAGI. Written as DNA, the CDR3 is TGTGCCAGCAGTTATAAGACAGGGGAGATGTCACCCCTCCACTTT. Encoded protein: CASSYKTGEMSPLHF.

The CDR3 coding sequence is TGTGCCAGCATTCCGTTGCGGGCTGAAGCTTTCTTT. It specifies CASIPLRAEAFF. The chain uses TRBV2 and TRBJ1-1; D remains ambiguous. Germline V gene sequence: CDR1 SNHLY, CDR2 FYNNEI. V was pared by 7 bases and J by 6 bases, with 12 bases between. CDR3 size: 12 residues.

The chain combines TRBV12-2 with TRBJ2-7; TRBD2 reflects the table's D call only, with no check against the DNA. TRBV12-2 is deemed a pseudogene. The CDR3 has 12 amino acids. CDR3 protein: CASLRCTYEQYF. In nucleotides, the CDR3 is TGTGCAAGTCTGAGGTGTACCTACGAGCAGTACTTC.

The chain uses TRBV10-3 and TRBJ2-7; 7 nucleotides match TRBD1. The length of the CDR3 is 16 residues. Germline assignment: CDR1 ENHRY and CDR2 SYGVKD. V shed 0 bases and J 3 bases; nucleotides not matched to a gene: 8. The CDR3 loop is CAISESKDRRYYEQYV. The DNA for the CDR3 is TGTGCCATCAGTGAGTCGAAGGACAGGCGATACTACGAGCAGTACGTC.

The chain couples TRBV7-9 to TRBJ1-1; D gene unclear. Germline loops: CDR1 SEHNR, CDR2 FQNEAQ (reference sequence). Trimming shortened V by 4 bases and J by 0 bases, and 12 bases separated the two germline ends. The CDR3 sequence is 15 residues long. The chain's CDR3 is CASSSEEHLNTEAFF. CDR3 DNA sequence: TGTGCCAGCAGCTCCGAGGAGCACTTGAACACTGAAGCTTTCTTT.

V gene TRBV19 combines with J gene TRBJ2-3; a possible D gene is TRBD2 (6 bases). CDR3 size: 14 residues. Per the germline V gene, CDR1 is LNHDA and CDR2 is SQIVND (reference sequence). V gave up 5 bases and J gave up 4 bases, with 13 bases separating them. The CDR3 here is CASSYTGTADTQYF. The CDR3 DNA reads as TGTGCCAGTAGTTACACCGGGACTGCAGATACGCAGTATTTT.

The genes are TRBV19 and TRBJ2-1, with D possibly TRBD1 on 5 matching bases. The CDR3 totals 14 residues. Germline values: CDR1 LNHDA, CDR2 SQIVND (reference sequence). V lost 4 bases and J 5 bases, leaving 12 bases between the germline ends. The CDR3 spells CASSRQTADNEQFF. In nucleotides, the CDR3 is TGTGCCAGTAGTAGGCAGACAGCCGACAATGAGCAGTTCTTC.

The chain links TRBV28 to TRBJ1-5; no definite D call. This CDR3 is built from 14 residues. Looked up from germline, CDR1 is MDHEN and CDR2 is SYDVKM. Trimming pared 4 bases from V and 0 bases from J, leaving 7 bases between. DNA of the CDR3: TGTGCCAGCAGTTACTTAAGTAGCAATCAGCCCCAGCATTTT. Protein sequence: CASSYLSSNQPQHF.

This clone was recorded once. The chain uses TRBV6-1 and TRBJ2-5; 11 nucleotides line up with TRBD1. The CDR3 loop spans 16 amino acids. CDR1 is MNHNS and CDR2 is SASEGT in the germline V gene. V shed 2 bases, J shed 4 bases, and the junction held 6 bases outside the gene matches. CDR3 protein: CASSESGGTGGETQYF. CDR3 nucleotide sequence: TGTGCCAGCAGTGAATCTGGCGGGACAGGGGGAGAGACCCAGTACTTC.

This chain uses TRBV9 with TRBJ1-6; 9 positions agree with TRBD1. V gave up 2 bases and J gave up 9 bases; unmatched junction bases: 3. Germline CDR1 SGDLS, CDR2 YYNGEE. The CDR3 totals 14 residues. CDR3 residues: CASSVTGGGSPLHF. The CDR3 DNA is TGTGCCAGCAGCGTGACAGGGGGAGGTTCACCCCTCCACTTT.

The chain is built from TRBV24-1 and TRBJ1-2; 8 nucleotides match TRBD1. The CDR3 sequence is 17 residues long. The J segment lost 4 bases and the V segment lost 7 bases, leaving 16 bases of the junction unmatched. Germline CDR1 is KGHDR and CDR2 is SFDVKD. The CDR3, as DNA: TGTGCCACCAGGAGACTTAGGACAGGGATGGTGGGCTATGGCTACACCTTC. Amino acids: CATRRLRTGMVGYGYTF.

This sequence joins TRBV2 and TRBJ2-3; 8 positions match TRBD1. The V and J ends lost 10 bases and 5 bases, in that order; junction bases with no gene match: 11. This CDR3 region has 14 residues. In germline, CDR1 is SNHLY, CDR2 FYNNEI. The CDR3 sequence is CAILLGQGLDTQYF. In DNA, the CDR3 is TGTGCCATACTCTTAGGACAGGGCCTAGATACGCAGTATTTT.

The V and J genes are TRBV4-3 and TRBJ2-3, with TRBD2 matching 10 bases. V gave up 0 bases and J gave up 5 bases; unmatched junction bases: 2. CDR1 is LGHNA and CDR2 is YSLEER in the germline V gene. This CDR3 contains 15 residues. The CDR3 loop reads CASSQDWTSGDTQYF. For the CDR3, the DNA is TGCGCCAGCAGCCAAGATTGGACTAGCGGAGATACGCAGTATTTT.

The chain uses TRBV7-9 and TRBJ1-4; D may be TRBD1 (5 bases). The V gene lost 2 bases and the J gene lost 7 bases, with 14 bases spanning the gap. Germline V gene data show CDR1 as SEHNR and CDR2 as FQNEAQ (reference sequence). The CDR3 runs to 15 residues. The CDR3 nucleotides are TGTGCCAGCAGCTTATACCAGGGTGTCGCTGAAAAACTGTTTTTT. This encodes CASSLYQGVAEKLFF.

J is TRBJ2-7 and V is TRBV18; 8 bases agree with TRBD1. Per the germline V gene, CDR1 is KGHSH and CDR2 is LQKENI. V lost 3 bases and J lost 0; bases outside the gene matches: 7. CDR3 size: 16 residues. The CDR3: CASSPRTGTVSYEQYF. CDR3 bases: TGTGCCAGCTCACCCCGGACAGGGACCGTCTCCTACGAGCAGTACTTC.